The 19 T cell receptor beta chains reported below all come from one sample, sequenced in a study of blood T cell repertoires in COVID-19 (dated by TCRdb to 2019 to 2021). Libraries were made using the immunoSEQ multiplex PCR assay. This is the immuneACCESS table as TCRdb keeps it, with only in-frame sequences that have V and J called. A part of the clones is gone; compared with another copy, unresolved V genes explain less than half, and the rest is unexplained. Recorded for this sample are about 250,000 clones; about 91% of them occurred a single time. The top ten hold under 1.5% of the sample. The specimen sequenced was peripheral blood. These receptors were taken from a man older than 75 with acute or convalescent COVID-19.

J is TRBJ2-5 and V is TRBV18; 8 bases are shared with TRBD1. Germline-derived CDR1 and CDR2 are KGHSH and LQKENI. Trimming removed 3 bases from V and 5 bases from J; junction bases left unmatched: 5. This CDR3 has 14 residues. In DNA, the CDR3 is TGTGCCAGCTCACCGGAGACAGGGGCTGAGACCCAGTACTTC. Translating it yields CASSPETGAETQYF.

This rearrangement joins TRBV2 to TRBJ1-1; no definite D call. Germline V gene sequence: CDR1 SNHLY, CDR2 FYNNEI. The CDR3 is 13 amino acids. V was pared by 2 bases and J by 7 bases, with 11 bases between. The CDR3 nucleotides are TGTGCCAGCAGTGAACGGGGTGGAGGTGAAGCTTTCTTT. Its protein is CASSERGGGEAFF.

This clone was observed once. The CDR3 DNA sequence: TGTGCCAGTACGGGGGGGGCGGCCTACGAGCAGTACTTC. Translating it yields CASTGGAAYEQYF. The J gene is TRBJ2-7, the V gene TRBV27, with 8 bases identical to TRBD2. V lost 9 bases, J lost 2 bases, and 6 bases stayed unmatched. Germline CDR1 is MNHEY and CDR2 is SMNVEV (reference sequence). This CDR3 contains 13 residues.

The chain joins TRBV5-6 to TRBJ1-4; TRBD1 aligns across 10 bases. Looked up from germline, CDR1 is SGHDT and CDR2 is YYEEEE. The trim removed 3 bases at V and 8 bases at J, leaving 7 bases unmatched. This CDR3 comprises 15 residues. This CDR3 is CASSSGTGAGEKLFF. The DNA of the CDR3 is TGTGCCAGCAGCTCCGGGACAGGGGCGGGAGAAAAACTGTTTTTT.

The J gene is TRBJ2-7, the V gene TRBV7-2, with 11 positions matching TRBD2. Germline V gene sequence: CDR1 SGHTA, CDR2 FQGNSA. The CDR3 extends over 18 amino acids. V dropped 0 bases and J dropped 4; count of bases not matched to a gene: 11. The CDR3 loop is CASSLASSGGAGFYEQYF. Here the CDR3 DNA reads TGTGCCAGCAGCTTAGCGAGTAGCGGGGGGGCCGGTTTTTACGAGCAGTACTTC.

The chain links TRBV10-3 to TRBJ2-3, with 9 nucleotides matching TRBD2. Germline loops: CDR1 ENHRY, CDR2 SYGVKD. Trimming took 2 bases from V and 0 from J; bases not matched to a gene: 6. The CDR3 is made up of 17 amino acids. This CDR3 reads CAISEGTGTSSTDTQYF. In DNA, the CDR3 is TGTGCCATCAGTGAGGGGACCGGGACTAGCAGCACAGATACGCAGTATTTT.

The rearrangement joins TRBV7-2 to TRBJ1-5; D remains ambiguous. The V gene lost 6 bases and the J gene lost 0 bases, with 12 bases spanning the gap. The germline CDR1 and CDR2 sequences are SGHTA and FQGNSA. The CDR3 covers 15 residues. The CDR3 DNA reads as TGTGCCAGCAGAAAGCGCAGAGATAGCAATCAGCCCCAGCATTTT. This encodes CASRKRRDSNQPQHF.

The chain combines TRBV6-6 with TRBJ2-1; TRBD2 aligns across 13 bases. This CDR3 contains 15 residues. Trimming removed 8 bases from V and 9 bases from J; junction bases left unmatched: 10. Germline V CDR1 and CDR2: MNHNY, SVGAGI (reference sequence). The CDR3 region is CASGARTSGSGEQFF. CDR3 bases: TGTGCCAGCGGCGCCCGGACTAGCGGGAGCGGTGAGCAGTTCTTC.

V and J are TRBV19 and TRBJ2-2, with D tentatively TRBD2 (6 bases). Germline V gene sequence: CDR1 LNHDA, CDR2 SQIVND (reference sequence). This CDR3 region has 15 residues. Trimming took off 3 bases at V and 0 bases at J, with 8 bases between the two ends. This chain's CDR3 is CASSIRLANTGELFF. The CDR3 DNA reads as TGTGCCAGTAGTATTAGACTAGCGAACACCGGGGAGCTGTTTTTT. Full variable domain (missing parts from reference TRBV19 and TRBJ2-2): DGGITQSPKYLFRKEGQNVTLSCEQNLNHDAMYWYRQDPGQGLRLIYYSQIVNDFQKGDIAEGYSVSREKKESFPLTVTSAQKNPTAFYLCASSIRLANTGELFFGEGSRLTVL.

V usage is TRBV6-2 or TRBV6-3 and J usage is TRBJ1-2; D is ambiguous. Trimming pared 2 bases from V and 1 base from J, leaving 11 bases between. This CDR3 has 15 residues. Looked up from germline, CDR1 is MNHEY and CDR2 is SVGEGT. The DNA for the CDR3 is TGTGCCAGCAGTTACGGTTCTACGGTTAACTATGGCTACACCTTC. It translates to CASSYGSTVNYGYTF.

This CDR3 reads CASSDVVNYGYTF. The CDR3 nucleotides are TGTGCCAGCAGTGACGTAGTTAACTATGGCTACACCTTC. The chain employs TRBV2 and TRBJ1-2; no clear D gene. V was pared by 3 bases and J by 1 base, with 6 bases between. CDR3 length equals 13 residues. Germline V gene data show CDR1 as SNHLY and CDR2 as FYNNEI.

The chain links TRBV12-3 or TRBV12-4 to TRBJ2-1; D might be TRBD1 (6 bases). Trimming shortened V by 8 bases and J by 8 bases, and 16 bases separated the two germline ends. There are 13 residues in the CDR3. CDR3: CASLPTGIHEQFF. The CDR3, as DNA: TGTGCCAGCTTACCGACAGGAATTCATGAGCAGTTCTTC.

The CDR3 nucleotides are TGCGCCAGCAGCCACCGCACCGGGACTAGCGGGACGAGCTACGAGCAGTACTTC. Protein product: CASSHRTGTSGTSYEQYF. The chain links TRBV4-3 to TRBJ2-7, with 13 bases aligning to TRBD2. The germline V gene has CDR1 LGHNA and CDR2 YSLEER. CDR3 length: 18 amino acids. V trimming: 3 bases; J trimming: 3 bases; junction bases outside the gene matches: 11.

This sequence joins TRBV9 and TRBJ2-1, with a weak D call TRBD2 (5 bases). Germline lookup yields CDR1 SGDLS and CDR2 YYNGEE. CDR3 length: 15 amino acids. V was clipped by 1 base and J by 6 bases, with 14 bases between them. This chain's CDR3 is CASSVMELGPNEQFF. CDR3 sequence (DNA): TGTGCCAGCAGCGTAATGGAACTAGGCCCCAATGAGCAGTTCTTC.

This chain joins TRBV4-2 and TRBJ2-7, with a possible D match to TRBD1 (5 bases). Germline lookup yields CDR1 LGHNA and CDR2 YNFKEQ. This CDR3 has 14 residues. V gave up 5 bases and J gave up 5 bases, with 16 bases separating them. CDR3 DNA sequence: TGTGCCAGCAGCACCTCCAGGGAAGGGAACGAGCAGTACTTC. Its translation is CASSTSREGNEQYF.

V gene TRBV25-1 combines with J gene TRBJ2-2; 7 bases map to TRBD1. CDR1 is MGHDK, CDR2 SYGVNS, per germline. The V and J ends lost 6 bases and 2 bases, in that order; junction bases with no gene match: 9. This CDR3 has 16 amino acids. DNA of the CDR3: TGTGCCAGCAGGGCCCCGGGACAGCATAACACCGGGGAGCTGTTTTTT. The encoded protein is CASRAPGQHNTGELFF.

The gene calls are TRBV19 and TRBJ1-2; maybe TRBD1 (5 bases). The CDR3 is made up of 15 amino acids. The germline V gene has CDR1 LNHDA and CDR2 SQIVND (reference sequence). Trimming left V 5 bases short and J 0 bases short, with 13 bases between. Here the CDR3 DNA reads TGTGCCAGTAGTCCTACAGGAGAAGCTAACTATGGCTACACCTTC. It encodes CASSPTGEANYGYTF.

This clone was detected only once. The chain is built from TRBV19 and TRBJ2-5, with D possibly matching TRBD1 (5 bases). Trimming removed 5 bases from V and 7 bases from J, with 14 bases in between. CDR3 length: 13 amino acids. The germline V gene has CDR1 LNHDA and CDR2 SQIVND (reference sequence). CDR3 nucleotides: TGTGCCAGTAGTGACAGTCGTTCGGGGACCCAGTACTTC. Amino acids: CASSDSRSGTQYF. Complete variable domain (other parts from reference TRBV19 and TRBJ2-5): DGGITQSPKYLFRKEGQNVTLSCEQNLNHDAMYWYRQDPGQGLRLIYYSQIVNDFQKGDIAEGYSVSREKKESFPLTVTSAQKNPTAFYLCASSDSRSGTQYFGPGTRLLVL.

The sample holds one count of this clone. The V call is TRBV12-5, the J call TRBJ2-2; 7 positions agree with TRBD1. Germline lookup yields CDR1 LGHNT and CDR2 FRNRAP. The CDR3 contains 14 residues. J was trimmed by 6 bases and V by 4 bases; bases with no gene match: 5. The CDR3: CASGSGDRSGELFF. CDR3 coding DNA: TGTGCTAGTGGTTCCGGGGACAGATCCGGGGAGCTGTTTTTT.